This passage covers 8 T cell receptor beta chains from one sample sequenced in a study of T cell repertoires in cytomegalovirus infection (dated by TCRdb to the late 2010s). In the paper's terms, the treatment or condition label means: in vitro stimulation with specific CMV peptide epitopes to enrich CMV-specific T cells. Their cognate antigens are unknown. These reads were obtained on an Illumina HiSeq 1500. The raw public reads went through TCRdb reprocessing: fastp at Q25, MiXCR clone calling, in-frame beta chains kept. Merged by CDR3 protein, the rows form single entries marked with the most common genes and DNA. Here the sample has about 830,000 distinct CDR3 sequences; 32% occur a single time. Roughly 12% of the sample belongs to the ten largest clones. This specimen was cultured CD8+ T cells from PBMCs, taken from culture after CMV antigen stimulation. The receptors originated from a human donor in good health (CMV status not recorded). Some clones in this sample may be carry-over from other donors' samples.

For this clonotype: A much more abundant neighbour one base away suggests this may be a read error. The rearrangement links TRBV7-9 to TRBJ2-7; D not resolved. The CDR3 loop spans 12 amino acids. From germline, CDR1 is SEHNR and CDR2 FQNEAQ (reference sequence). Deletions cut 1 base from V and 5 bases from J, with 6 bases between. The CDR3 sequence: CASSLEGNEQYV. The CDR3 DNA follows: TGTGCCAGCAGCTTAGAAGGGAACGAGCAGTACGTC.

This clonotype was observed a few times. The chain uses TRBV9 and TRBJ2-3; a possible D gene is TRBD2 (5 bases). Trimming shortened V by 3 bases and J by 2 bases, and 16 bases separated the two germline ends. The germline V gene encodes CDR1 SGDLS and CDR2 YYNGEE. The CDR3 has 16 amino acids. CDR3 region: CASSGRSGRYTDTQYF. The CDR3 bases are TGTGCCAGCAGCGGGAGAAGCGGTCGGTACACAGATACGCAGTATTTT.

This rearrangement joins TRBV2 to TRBJ1-2; TRBD1 matches 7 bases. Germline assignment: CDR1 SNHLY and CDR2 FYNNEI. The V segment lost 3 bases and the J segment 8 bases; nucleotides outside the gene matches: 12. This CDR3 is built from 15 residues. The CDR3 is CASSDLGGLSYGYTF. CDR3 coding DNA: TGTGCCAGCAGTGATCTAGGGGGCTTATCCTACGGCTACACCTTC. The whole variable domain, filled in from reference TRBV2 and TRBJ1-2, reads EPEVTQTPSHQVTQMGQEVILRCVPISNHLYFYWYRQILGQKVEFLVSFYNNEISEKSEIFDDQFSVERPDGSNFTLKIRSTKLEDSAMYFCASSDLGGLSYGYTFGSGTRLTVV.

This chain uses TRBV12-3 or TRBV12-4 with TRBJ2-1; 7 nucleotides match TRBD2. V shed 5 bases and J 2 bases; nucleotides not matched to a gene: 15. The CDR3 extends over 18 amino acids. In DNA form, the CDR3 reads TGTGCCAGCAGTCTATACCCCCTTGGGACTACTGCCTACAATGAGCAGTTCTTC. Amino acid sequence: CASSLYPLGTTAYNEQFF.

In its sample, this clonotype was seen a few times. This rearrangement joins TRBV12-3 or TRBV12-4 to TRBJ1-1; no firm D call. The CDR3 totals 11 residues. V lost 3 bases, J lost 8 bases, and 7 bases lay in between. CDR3 coding DNA: TGTGCCAGCAGTTTTAACGCCGAAGCTTTCTTT. This translates into CASSFNAEAFF.

The J gene is TRBJ2-2, the V gene TRBV7-6; 16 bases map to TRBD2. The V gene's germline CDR1 is SGHVS and CDR2 FNYEAQ. V shed 5 bases, J shed 6 bases, and the junction held 3 bases outside the gene matches. The length of the CDR3 is 16 residues. The CDR3 DNA reads as TGTGCCAGCAGCAAAGGGACTAGCGGGGGGGCCGGGGAGCTGTTTTTT. It yields the protein CASSKGTSGGAGELFF. Supplemented by reference TRBV7-6 and TRBJ2-2, the full variable domain reads GAGVSQSPRYKVTKRGQDVALRCDPISGHVSLYWYRQALGQGPEFLTYFNYEAQQDKSGLPNDRFSAERPEGSISTLTIQRTEQRDSAMYRCASSKGTSGGAGELFFGEGSRLTVL.

This clonotype was recorded a few times. The V call is TRBV6-5, the J call TRBJ1-1; TRBD1 is a possible D gene (6 bases). Trimming cost V 6 bases and J 1 base, with 21 bases left between them. Looked up from germline, CDR1 is MNHEY and CDR2 is SVGAGI. CDR3 length: 17 amino acids. DNA for the CDR3: TGTGCCAGCAGCCCCGGACGGGACATCCCTGGGAACACTGAAGCTTTCTTT. Its protein product is CASSPGRDIPGNTEAFF.

The V and J genes are TRBV12-5 and TRBJ1-6, with 7 bases fitting TRBD1. V gave up 7 bases and J gave up 3 bases; unmatched junction bases: 6. From germline, CDR1 is LGHNT and CDR2 FRNRAP. The CDR3 is made up of 15 amino acids. The CDR3 nucleotides are TGTGCTAGTGCCTCCGGGGACAGCTATAATTCACCCCTCCACTTT. It encodes CASASGDSYNSPLHF. Full variable domain (rest looked up from reference TRBV12-5 and TRBJ1-6): DARVTQTPRHKVTEMGQEVTMRCQPILGHNTVFWYRQTMMQGLELLAYFRNRAPLDDSGMPKDRFSAEMPDATLATLKIQPSEPRDSAVYFCASASGDSYNSPLHFGNGTRLTVT.